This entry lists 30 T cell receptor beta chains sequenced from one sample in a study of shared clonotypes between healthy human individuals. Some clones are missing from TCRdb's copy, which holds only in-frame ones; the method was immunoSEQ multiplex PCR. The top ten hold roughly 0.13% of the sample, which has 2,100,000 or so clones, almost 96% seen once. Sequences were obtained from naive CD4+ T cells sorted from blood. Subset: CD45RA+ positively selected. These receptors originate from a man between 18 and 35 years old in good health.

CDR3 in amino acids: CASSNRTGGDYQPQHF. The CDR3 region has the DNA TGTGCCAGCAGCAATAGGACAGGGGGCGATTATCAGCCCCAGCATTTT. The chain recombines TRBV21-1 with TRBJ1-5; TRBD1, the table's D call, lacks a check against the DNA. TRBV21-1 is marked as a pseudogene. CDR3 length: 16 residues.

CDR3 protein: CASSRQTSNQPQHF. The DNA of the CDR3 is TGTGCCAGTAGTCGGCAGACTAGCAATCAGCCCCAGCATTTT. V usage is TRBV19 and J usage is TRBJ1-5; D is uncertain. Trimming shortened V by 5 bases and J by 0 bases, and 8 bases separated the two germline ends. Germline V gene data show CDR1 as LNHDA and CDR2 as SQIVND (reference sequence). The CDR3 consists of 14 residues.

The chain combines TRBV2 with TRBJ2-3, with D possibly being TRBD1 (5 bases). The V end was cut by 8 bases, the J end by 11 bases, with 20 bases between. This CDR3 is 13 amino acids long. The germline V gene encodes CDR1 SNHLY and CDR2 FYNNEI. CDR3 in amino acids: CASRFRDSSKQYF. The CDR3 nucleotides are TGTGCCAGCCGCTTCAGGGATTCATCGAAGCAGTATTTT.

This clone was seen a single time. The CDR3 spells CASSNSLLAGVDEQYF. The CDR3 nucleotides read TGTGCCAGTAGTAATTCCCTACTAGCGGGAGTCGACGAGCAGTACTTC. The chain recombines TRBV19 with TRBJ2-7, with 11 bases matching TRBD2. Germline V gives CDR1 LNHDA, CDR2 SQIVND (reference sequence). The CDR3 is made up of 16 amino acids. Trimming at V came to 4 bases and at J to 5 bases, leaving 10 bases not matched to a gene.

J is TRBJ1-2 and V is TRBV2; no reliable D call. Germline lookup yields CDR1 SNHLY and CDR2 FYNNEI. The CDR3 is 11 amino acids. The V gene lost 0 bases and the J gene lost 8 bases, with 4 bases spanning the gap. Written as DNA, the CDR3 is TGTGCCAGCAGTGAAGCGGTGGGCTACACCTTC. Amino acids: CASSEAVGYTF.

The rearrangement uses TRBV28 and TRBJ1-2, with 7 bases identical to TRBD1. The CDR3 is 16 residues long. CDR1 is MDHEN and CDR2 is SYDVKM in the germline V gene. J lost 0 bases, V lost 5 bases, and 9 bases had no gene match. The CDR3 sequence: CASSPKPGQPNYGYTF. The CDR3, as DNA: TGTGCCAGCAGTCCTAAACCGGGACAGCCTAACTATGGCTACACCTTC.

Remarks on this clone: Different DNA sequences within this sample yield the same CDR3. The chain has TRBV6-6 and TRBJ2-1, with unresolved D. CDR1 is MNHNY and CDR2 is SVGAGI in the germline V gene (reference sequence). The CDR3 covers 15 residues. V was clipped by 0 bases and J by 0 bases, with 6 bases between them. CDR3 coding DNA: TGTGCCAGCAGTTACTCTAGAAACTCCTACAATGAGCAGTTCTTC. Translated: CASSYSRNSYNEQFF.

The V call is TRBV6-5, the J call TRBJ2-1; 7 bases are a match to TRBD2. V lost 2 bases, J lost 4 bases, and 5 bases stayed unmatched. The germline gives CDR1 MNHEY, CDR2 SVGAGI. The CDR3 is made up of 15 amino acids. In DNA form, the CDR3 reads TGTGCCAGCAGTTACGGGGAGGGGAATTACAATGAGCAGTTCTTC. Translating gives CASSYGEGNYNEQFF.

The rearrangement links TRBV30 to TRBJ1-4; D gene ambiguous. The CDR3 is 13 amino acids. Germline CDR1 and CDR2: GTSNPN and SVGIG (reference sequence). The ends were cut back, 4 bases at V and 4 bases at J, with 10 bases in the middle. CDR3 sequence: CAWNGNVNEKLFF. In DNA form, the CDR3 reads TGTGCCTGGAACGGCAACGTTAATGAAAAACTGTTTTTT.

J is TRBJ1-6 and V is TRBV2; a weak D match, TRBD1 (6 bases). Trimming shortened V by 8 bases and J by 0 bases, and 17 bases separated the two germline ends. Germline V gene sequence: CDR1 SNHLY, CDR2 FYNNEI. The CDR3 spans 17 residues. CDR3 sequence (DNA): TGTGCCAGCTTCCGGGACATACTCCGCTCCTATAATTCACCCCTCCACTTT. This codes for CASFRDILRSYNSPLHF.

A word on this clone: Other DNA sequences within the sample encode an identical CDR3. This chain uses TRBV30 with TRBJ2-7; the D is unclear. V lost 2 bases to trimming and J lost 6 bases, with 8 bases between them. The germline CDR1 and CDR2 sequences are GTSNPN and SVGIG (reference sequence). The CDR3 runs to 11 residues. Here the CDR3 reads CAWSLLGEQYF. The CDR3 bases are TGTGCCTGGAGTCTTCTTGGCGAGCAGTACTTC.

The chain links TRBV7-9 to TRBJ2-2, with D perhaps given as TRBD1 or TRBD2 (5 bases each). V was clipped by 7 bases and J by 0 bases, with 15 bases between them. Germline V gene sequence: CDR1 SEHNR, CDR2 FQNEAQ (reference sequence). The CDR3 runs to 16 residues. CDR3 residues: CASIRPGRTNTGELFF. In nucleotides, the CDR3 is TGTGCCAGCATCCGTCCGGGACGTACGAACACCGGGGAGCTGTTTTTT.

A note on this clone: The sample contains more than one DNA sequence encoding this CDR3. The CDR3 DNA reads as TGTGCCAGCAGCTTAGATGGGGAGACCCAGTACTTC. Translating it yields CASSLDGETQYF. The rearrangement uses TRBV11-3 and TRBJ2-5, with D unresolved. CDR1 is SGHNT and CDR2 is YENEEA in the germline V gene. The CDR3 extends over 12 amino acids. V dropped 0 bases and J dropped 5 bases, with 4 bases sitting between them.

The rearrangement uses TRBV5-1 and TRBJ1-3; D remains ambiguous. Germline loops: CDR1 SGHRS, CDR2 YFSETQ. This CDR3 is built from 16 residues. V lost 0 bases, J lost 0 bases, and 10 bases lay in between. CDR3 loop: CASSLEPGYSGNTIYF. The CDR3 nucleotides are TGCGCCAGCAGCTTGGAGCCGGGTTACTCTGGAAACACCATATATTTT. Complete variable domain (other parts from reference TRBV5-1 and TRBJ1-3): KAGVTQTPRYLIKTRGQQVTLSCSPISGHRSVSWYQQTPGQGLQFLFEYFSETQRNKGNFPGRFSGRQFSNSRSEMNVSTLELGDSALYLCASSLEPGYSGNTIYFGEGSWLTVV.

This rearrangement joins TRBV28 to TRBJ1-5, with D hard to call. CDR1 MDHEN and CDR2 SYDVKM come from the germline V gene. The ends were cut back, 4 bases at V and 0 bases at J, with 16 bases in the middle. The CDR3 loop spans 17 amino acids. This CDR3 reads CASSSTVQPYSNQPQHF. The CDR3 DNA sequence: TGTGCCAGCAGTTCCACCGTCCAACCGTATAGCAATCAGCCCCAGCATTTT.

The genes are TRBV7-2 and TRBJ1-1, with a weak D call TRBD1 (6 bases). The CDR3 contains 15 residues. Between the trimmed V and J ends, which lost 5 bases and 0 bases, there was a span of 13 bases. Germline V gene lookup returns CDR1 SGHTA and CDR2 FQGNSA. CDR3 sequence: CASSPPGHMNTEAFF. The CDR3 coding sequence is TGTGCCAGCAGCCCACCGGGACACATGAACACTGAAGCTTTCTTT.

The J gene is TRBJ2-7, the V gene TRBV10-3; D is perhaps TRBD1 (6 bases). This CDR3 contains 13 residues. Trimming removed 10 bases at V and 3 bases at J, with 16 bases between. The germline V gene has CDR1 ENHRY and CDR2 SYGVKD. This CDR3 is CATGQGNYYEQYF. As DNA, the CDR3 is TGTGCCACCGGTCAGGGGAACTACTACGAGCAGTACTTC.

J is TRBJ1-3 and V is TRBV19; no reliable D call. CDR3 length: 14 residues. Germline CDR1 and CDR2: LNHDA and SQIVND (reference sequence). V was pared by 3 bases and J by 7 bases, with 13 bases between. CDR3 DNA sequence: TGTGCCAGTAGTATTTCGGGAGGGCGTAACACCATATATTTT. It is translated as CASSISGGRNTIYF.

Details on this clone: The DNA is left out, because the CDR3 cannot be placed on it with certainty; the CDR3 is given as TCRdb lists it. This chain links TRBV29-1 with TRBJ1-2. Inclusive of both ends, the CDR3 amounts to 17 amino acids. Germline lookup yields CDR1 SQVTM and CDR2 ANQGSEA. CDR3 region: CSVGTGTQLGMVPYDTF.

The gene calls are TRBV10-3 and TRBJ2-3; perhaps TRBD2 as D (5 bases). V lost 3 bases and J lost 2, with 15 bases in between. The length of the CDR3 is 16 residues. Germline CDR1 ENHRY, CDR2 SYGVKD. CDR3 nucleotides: TGTGCCATCAGTGAAGCCTCGGGATACTCCACAGATACGCAGTATTTT. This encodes CAISEASGYSTDTQYF.

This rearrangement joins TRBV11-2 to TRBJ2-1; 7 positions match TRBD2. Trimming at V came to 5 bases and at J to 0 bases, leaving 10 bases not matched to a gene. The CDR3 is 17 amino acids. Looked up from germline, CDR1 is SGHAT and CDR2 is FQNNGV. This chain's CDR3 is CASSQSFGGSSYNEQFF. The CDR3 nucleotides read TGTGCCAGCAGCCAGTCGTTTGGCGGGAGCTCCTACAATGAGCAGTTCTTC.

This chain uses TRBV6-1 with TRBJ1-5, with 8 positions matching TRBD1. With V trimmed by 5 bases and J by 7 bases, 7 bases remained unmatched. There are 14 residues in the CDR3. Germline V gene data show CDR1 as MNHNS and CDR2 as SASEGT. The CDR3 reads CASSRQGIQQPQHF. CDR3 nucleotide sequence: TGTGCCAGCAGTCGACAGGGGATACAACAGCCCCAGCATTTT.

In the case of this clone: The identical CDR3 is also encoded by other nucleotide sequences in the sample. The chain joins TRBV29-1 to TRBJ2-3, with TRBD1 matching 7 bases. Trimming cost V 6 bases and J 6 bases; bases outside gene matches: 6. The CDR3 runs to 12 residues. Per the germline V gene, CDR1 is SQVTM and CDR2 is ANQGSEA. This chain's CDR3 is CSVRQGTDTQYF. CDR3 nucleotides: TGCAGCGTACGACAGGGAACGGATACGCAGTATTTT.

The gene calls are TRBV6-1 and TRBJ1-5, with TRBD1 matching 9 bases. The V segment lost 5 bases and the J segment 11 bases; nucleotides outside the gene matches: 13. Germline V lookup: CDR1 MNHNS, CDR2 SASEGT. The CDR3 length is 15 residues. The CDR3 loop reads CASSRDRAPSLAQHF. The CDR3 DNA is TGTGCCAGCAGTAGGGACAGGGCTCCCTCCTTGGCCCAGCATTTT.

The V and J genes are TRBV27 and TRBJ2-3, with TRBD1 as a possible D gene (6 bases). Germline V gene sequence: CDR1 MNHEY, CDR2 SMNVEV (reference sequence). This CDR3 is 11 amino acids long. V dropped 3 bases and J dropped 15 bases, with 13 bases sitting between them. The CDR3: CASSFTGHFYF. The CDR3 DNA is TGTGCCAGCAGTTTCACGGGACATTTCTATTTT.

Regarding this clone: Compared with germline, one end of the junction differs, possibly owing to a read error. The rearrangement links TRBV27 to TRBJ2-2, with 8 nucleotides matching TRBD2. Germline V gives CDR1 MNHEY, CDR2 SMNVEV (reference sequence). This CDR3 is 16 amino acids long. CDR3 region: CASGLPGLAGSGELFF. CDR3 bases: TGTGCCAGCGGTTTACCCGGACTAGCAGGATCCGGGGAGCTGTTTTTT.

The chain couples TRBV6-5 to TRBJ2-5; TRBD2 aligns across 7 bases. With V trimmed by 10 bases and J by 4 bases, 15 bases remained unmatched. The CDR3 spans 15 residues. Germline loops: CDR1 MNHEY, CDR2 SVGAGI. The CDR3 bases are TGTGCCACCCGGCGGGAGATTAGTGAGGGAGAGACCCAGTACTTC. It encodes CATRREISEGETQYF.

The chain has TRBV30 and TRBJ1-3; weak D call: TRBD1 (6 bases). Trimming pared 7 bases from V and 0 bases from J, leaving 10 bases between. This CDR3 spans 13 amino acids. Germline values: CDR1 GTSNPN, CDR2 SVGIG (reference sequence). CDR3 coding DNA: TGTGCCTCCGGACAGCCCTCTGGAAACACCATATATTTT. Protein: CASGQPSGNTIYF. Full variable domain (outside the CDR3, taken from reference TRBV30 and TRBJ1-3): SQTIHQWPATLVQPVGSPLSLECTVEGTSNPNLYWYRQAAGRGLQLLFYSVGIGQISSEVPQNLSASRPQDRQFILSSKKLLLSDSGFYLCASGQPSGNTIYFGEGSWLTVV.

CDR3 coding DNA: TGTGCCAGCAGCCTAATGAACACTGAAGCTTTCTTT. The encoded protein is CASSLMNTEAFF. V is TRBV7-6 and J is TRBJ1-1, with D unclear. The V end lost 5 bases, the J end lost 0 bases, and 4 bases lay between the germline ends. CDR1 and CDR2 from the germline V gene are SGHVS and FNYEAQ. This CDR3 has 12 amino acids.

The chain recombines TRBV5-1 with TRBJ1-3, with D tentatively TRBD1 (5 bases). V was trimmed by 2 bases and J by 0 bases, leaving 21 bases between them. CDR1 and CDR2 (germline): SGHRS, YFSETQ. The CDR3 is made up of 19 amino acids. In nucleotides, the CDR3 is TGCGCCAGCAGCTTTACTTTAGACAGTCGGATGGGCTCTGGAAACACCATATATTTT. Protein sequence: CASSFTLDSRMGSGNTIYF.